Reported below is one T cell receptor beta chain. Clones were read by immunoSEQ multiplex PCR, and TCRdb kept only the in-frame ones, dropping some. Among approximately 150,000 clones listed, 85% were seen once. The CDR3 loop spans 14 amino acids. Germline CDR1 is SGHKS and CDR2 is YYEKEE (reference sequence). V was trimmed by 0 bases and J by 0 bases, leaving 7 bases between them. These data originate in a study of blood T cell repertoires in COVID-19. This sequence originates from a woman older than 75 with COVID-19, enrolled during active disease. V gene TRBV5-5 combines with J gene TRBJ2-7, with a tentative D call TRBD2 (5 bases). Sequencing input: peripheral blood. CDR3: CASSLDGDSYEQYF. The CDR3 coding sequence is TGTGCCAGCAGCTTGGACGGGGACTCCTACGAGCAGTACTTC.